This T cell receptor beta chain was recovered during a study of CD8 T cells in Susac syndrome. Study results and caveats: The TCR sequencing and HLA analysis in the study involved a relatively small number of individuals, as the study acknowledged.

The CDR3 has 14 amino acids. The V end was cut by 5 bases, the J end by 5 bases, with 13 bases between. Germline V gene data show CDR1 as SGHRS and CDR2 as YFSETQ. A quantity of roughly 0.5 to 1 ug RNA underwent reverse transcription using random hexamers. TCR beta CDR3 was amplified by immunoSEQ multiplex PCR. This amplification extended across 54 Vbeta and 13 Jbeta segments. Via MiXCR, TCRdb re-called the immunoSEQ multiplex PCR reads, giving one row per CDR3 protein. The sample carries tens of thousands of distinct CDR3 sequences, just over 90% recorded once. From blood CD8+ and CD4+ T cells, TCR beta sequences were generated. Patients with Susac syndrome met diagnostic criteria defined recently for definite or probable disease. Comment on this clonotype: What it binds is unknown.

The source of this sequence is a human donor with Susac syndrome. The sequenced material came from CD4+ T cells from PBMCs. The chain combines TRBV5-1 with TRBJ1-4; possibly TRBD1 for D (6 bases). The CDR3 here is CASRLDRTNEKLFF. CDR3 nucleotide sequence: TGCGCCAGCAGACTCGACAGGACAAATGAAAAACTGTTTTTT.